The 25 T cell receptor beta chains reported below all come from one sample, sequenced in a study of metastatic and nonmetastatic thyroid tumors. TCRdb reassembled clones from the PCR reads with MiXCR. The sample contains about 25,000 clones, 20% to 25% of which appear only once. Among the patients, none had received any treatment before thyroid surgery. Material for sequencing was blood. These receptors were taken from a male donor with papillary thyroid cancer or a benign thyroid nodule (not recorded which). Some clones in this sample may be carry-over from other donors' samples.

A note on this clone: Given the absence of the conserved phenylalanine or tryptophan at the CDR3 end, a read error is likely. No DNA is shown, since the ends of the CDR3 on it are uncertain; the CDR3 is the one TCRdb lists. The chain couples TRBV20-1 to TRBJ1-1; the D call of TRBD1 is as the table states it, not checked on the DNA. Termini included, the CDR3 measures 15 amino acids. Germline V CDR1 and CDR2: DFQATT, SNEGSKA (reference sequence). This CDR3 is CSAPGTGRGNTESFL.

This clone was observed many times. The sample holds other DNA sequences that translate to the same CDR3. The CDR3 sequence: CASSTGSYEQYF. In DNA, the CDR3 is TGTGCCAGTAGTACAGGCTCGTACGAGCAGTACTTC. The chain links TRBV19 to TRBJ2-7, with no clear D. Per germline, CDR1 LNHDA and CDR2 SQIVND (reference sequence). This CDR3 is built from 12 residues. V was clipped by 4 bases and J by 4 bases, with 8 bases between them.

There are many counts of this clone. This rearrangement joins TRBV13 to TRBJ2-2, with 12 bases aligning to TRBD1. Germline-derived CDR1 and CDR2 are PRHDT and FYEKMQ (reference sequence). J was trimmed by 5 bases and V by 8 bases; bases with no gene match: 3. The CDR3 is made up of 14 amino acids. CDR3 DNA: TGTGCCAGCGGGGGACAGGGGGCGACCGGGGAGCTGTTTTTT. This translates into CASGGQGATGELFF.

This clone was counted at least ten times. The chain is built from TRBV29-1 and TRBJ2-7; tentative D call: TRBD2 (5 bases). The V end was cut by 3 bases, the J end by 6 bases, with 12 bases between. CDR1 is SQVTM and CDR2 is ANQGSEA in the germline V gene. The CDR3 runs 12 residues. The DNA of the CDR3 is TGCAGCGTTGAGAGGCGGGTTGGCGAGCAGTACTTC. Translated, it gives CSVERRVGEQYF.

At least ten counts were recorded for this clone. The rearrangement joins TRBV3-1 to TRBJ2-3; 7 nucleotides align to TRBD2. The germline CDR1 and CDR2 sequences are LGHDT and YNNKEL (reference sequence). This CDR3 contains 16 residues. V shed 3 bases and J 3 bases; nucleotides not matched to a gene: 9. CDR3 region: CASSQVPGLPTDTQYF. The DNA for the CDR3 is TGTGCCAGCAGCCAGGTTCCGGGACTACCAACAGATACGCAGTATTTT.

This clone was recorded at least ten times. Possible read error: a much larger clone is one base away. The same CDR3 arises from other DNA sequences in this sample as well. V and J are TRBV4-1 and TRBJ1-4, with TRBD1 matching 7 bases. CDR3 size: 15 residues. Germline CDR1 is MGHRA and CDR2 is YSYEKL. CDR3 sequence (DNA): TGCGCCAGCAGCAAAATTACAGGGGTGGGTGAAAAACTATTTTTT. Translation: CASSKITGVGEKLFF.

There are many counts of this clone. CDR3 sequence (DNA): TGTGCCAGCAGCTTAAATCAGGGGACAAGGGAGCAGTTCTTC. It specifies CASSLNQGTREQFF. The chain carries TRBV7-3 and TRBJ2-1; tentatively, D is TRBD1 (6 bases). The germline gives CDR1 SGHTA, CDR2 FQGTGA. Trimming cost V 1 base and J 10 bases, with 14 bases left between them. This CDR3 is built from 14 residues.

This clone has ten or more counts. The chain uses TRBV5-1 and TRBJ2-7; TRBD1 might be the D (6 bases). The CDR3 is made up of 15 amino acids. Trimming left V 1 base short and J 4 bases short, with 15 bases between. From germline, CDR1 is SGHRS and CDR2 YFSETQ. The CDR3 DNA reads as TGCGCCAGCAGCTTGTCCCAGTCACAGGGTTACGAGCAGTACTTC. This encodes CASSLSQSQGYEQYF.

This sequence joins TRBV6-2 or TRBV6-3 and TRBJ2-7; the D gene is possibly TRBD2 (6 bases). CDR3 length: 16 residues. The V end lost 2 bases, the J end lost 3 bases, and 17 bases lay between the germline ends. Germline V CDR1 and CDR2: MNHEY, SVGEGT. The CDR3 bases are TGTGCCAGCAGTTACGGGAGGAAAGGCCAATACTACGAGCAGTACTTC. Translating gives CASSYGRKGQYYEQYF.

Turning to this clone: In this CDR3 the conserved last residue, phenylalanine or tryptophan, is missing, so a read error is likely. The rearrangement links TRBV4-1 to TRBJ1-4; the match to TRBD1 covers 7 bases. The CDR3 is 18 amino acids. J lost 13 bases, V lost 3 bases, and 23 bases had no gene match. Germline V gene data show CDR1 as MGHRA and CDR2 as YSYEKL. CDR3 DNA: TGCGCCAGCAGCCACTCTCTCCTCACAGGGGCAACGAATGACATACTGTTTGTT. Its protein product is CASSHSLLTGATNDILFV.

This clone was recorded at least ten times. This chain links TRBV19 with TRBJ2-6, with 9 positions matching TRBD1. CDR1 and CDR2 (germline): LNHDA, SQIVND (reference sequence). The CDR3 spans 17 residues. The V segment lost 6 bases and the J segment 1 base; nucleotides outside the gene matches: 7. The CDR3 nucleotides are TGTGCCAGTAGGCGCTCGGGGACAGGGTCTGGGGCCAACGTCCTGACTTTC. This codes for CASRRSGTGSGANVLTF.

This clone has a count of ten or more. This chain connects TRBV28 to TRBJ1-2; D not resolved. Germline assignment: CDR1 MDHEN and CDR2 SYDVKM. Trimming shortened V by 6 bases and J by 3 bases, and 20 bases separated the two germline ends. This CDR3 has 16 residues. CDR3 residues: CASRGGKGGIHYGYTF. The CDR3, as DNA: TGTGCCAGCAGAGGAGGGAAAGGAGGGATACACTATGGCTACACCTTC.

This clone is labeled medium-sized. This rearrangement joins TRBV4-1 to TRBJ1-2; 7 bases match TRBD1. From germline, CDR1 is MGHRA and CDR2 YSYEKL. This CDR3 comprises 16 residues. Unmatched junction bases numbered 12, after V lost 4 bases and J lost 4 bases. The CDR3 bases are TGCGCCAGCAGCCCAAACCTGAGGGGGACAGCCTATGGCTACACCTTC. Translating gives CASSPNLRGTAYGYTF.

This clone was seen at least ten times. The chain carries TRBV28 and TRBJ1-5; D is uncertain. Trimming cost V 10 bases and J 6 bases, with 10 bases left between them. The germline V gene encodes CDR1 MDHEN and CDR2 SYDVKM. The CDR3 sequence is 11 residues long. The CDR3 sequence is CATSVGQPQHF. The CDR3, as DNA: TGTGCCACCTCGGTGGGTCAGCCCCAGCATTTT.

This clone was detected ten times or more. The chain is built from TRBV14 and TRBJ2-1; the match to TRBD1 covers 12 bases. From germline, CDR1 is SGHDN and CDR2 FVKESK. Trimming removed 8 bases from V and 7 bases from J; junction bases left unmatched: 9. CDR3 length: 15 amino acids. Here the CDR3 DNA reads TGTGCCAGCCGAGCCGGGACAGGGGGCTTTAATGAGCAGTTCTTC. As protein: CASRAGTGGFNEQFF.

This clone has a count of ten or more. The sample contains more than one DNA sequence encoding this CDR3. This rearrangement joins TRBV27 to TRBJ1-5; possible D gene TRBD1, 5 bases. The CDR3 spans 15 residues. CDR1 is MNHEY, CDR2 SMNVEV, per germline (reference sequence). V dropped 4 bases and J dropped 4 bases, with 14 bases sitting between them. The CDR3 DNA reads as TGTGCCAGCAGTTGGGGACTGGGGCAAAATCAGCCCCAGCATTTT. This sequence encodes CASSWGLGQNQPQHF.

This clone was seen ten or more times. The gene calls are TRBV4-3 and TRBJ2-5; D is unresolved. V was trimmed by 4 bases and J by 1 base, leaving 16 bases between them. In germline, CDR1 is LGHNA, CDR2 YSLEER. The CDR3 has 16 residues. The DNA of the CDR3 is TGCGCCAGCAGCCCGGAAAGTTTAGCAGTCCAAGAGACCCAGTACTTC. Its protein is CASSPESLAVQETQYF.

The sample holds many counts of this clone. CDR3 sequence (DNA): TGCGCCAGCAGCTTGGAGGGGGACTCCTATAATTCACCCCTCCACTTT. Translating it yields CASSLEGDSYNSPLHF. This rearrangement joins TRBV5-1 to TRBJ1-6, with D possibly matching TRBD1 (6 bases). CDR3 length: 16 residues. In germline, CDR1 is SGHRS, CDR2 YFSETQ. Trimming stripped 0 bases from V and 0 bases from J, with 7 bases between.

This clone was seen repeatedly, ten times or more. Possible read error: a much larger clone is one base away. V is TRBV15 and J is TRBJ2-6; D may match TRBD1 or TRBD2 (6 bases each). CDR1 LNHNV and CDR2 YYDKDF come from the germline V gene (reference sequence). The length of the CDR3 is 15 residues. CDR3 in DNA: TGTGCCACCAGCAGCACAGGGTCGGGGGCCAACTTCCTGACTTTC. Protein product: CATSSTGSGANFLTF.

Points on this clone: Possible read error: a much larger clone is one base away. The chain's CDR3 is CSARASGETQYF. The CDR3 DNA sequence: TGCAGCGCCAGGGCCTCGGGGGAGACCCAGTACTTC. This chain uses TRBV29-1 with TRBJ2-5; D is tentatively TRBD1 or TRBD2 (5 bases each). The CDR3 sequence is 12 residues long. Trimming shortened V by 7 bases and J by 5 bases, and 14 bases separated the two germline ends. From germline, CDR1 is SQVTM and CDR2 ANQGSEA.

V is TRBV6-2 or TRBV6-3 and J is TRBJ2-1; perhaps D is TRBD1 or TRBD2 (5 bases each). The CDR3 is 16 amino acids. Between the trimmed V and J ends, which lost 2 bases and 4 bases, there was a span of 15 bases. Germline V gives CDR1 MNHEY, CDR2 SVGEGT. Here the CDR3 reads CASSYPGHLWYNEQFF. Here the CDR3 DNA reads TGTGCCAGCAGTTACCCGGGGCATCTCTGGTACAATGAGCAGTTCTTC.

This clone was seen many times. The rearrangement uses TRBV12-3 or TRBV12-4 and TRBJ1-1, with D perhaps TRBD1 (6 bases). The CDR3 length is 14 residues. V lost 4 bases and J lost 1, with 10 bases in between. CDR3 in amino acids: CASSSGQPNTEAFF. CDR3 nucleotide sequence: TGTGCCAGCAGTTCCGGACAGCCGAACACTGAAGCTTTCTTT.

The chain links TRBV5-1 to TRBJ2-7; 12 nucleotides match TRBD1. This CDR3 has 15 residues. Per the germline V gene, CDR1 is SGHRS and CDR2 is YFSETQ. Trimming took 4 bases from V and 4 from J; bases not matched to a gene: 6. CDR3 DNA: TGCGCCAGCAGCGCGGGACAGGGGGCCCCATACGAGCAGTACTTC. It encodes CASSAGQGAPYEQYF.

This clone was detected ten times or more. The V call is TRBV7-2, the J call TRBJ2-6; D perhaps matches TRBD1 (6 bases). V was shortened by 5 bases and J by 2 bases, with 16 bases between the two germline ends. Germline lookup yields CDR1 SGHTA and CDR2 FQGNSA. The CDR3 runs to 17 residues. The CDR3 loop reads CASSGTGFTTGANVLTF. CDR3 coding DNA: TGTGCCAGCAGCGGTACAGGGTTTACCACTGGGGCCAACGTCCTGACTTTC. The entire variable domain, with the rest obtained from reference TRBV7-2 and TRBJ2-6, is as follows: GAGVSQSPSNKVTEKGKDVELRCDPISGHTALYWYRQSLGQGLEFLIYFQGNSAPDKSGLPSDRFSAERTGGSVSTLTIQRTQQEDSAVYLCASSGTGFTTGANVLTFGAGSRLTVL.

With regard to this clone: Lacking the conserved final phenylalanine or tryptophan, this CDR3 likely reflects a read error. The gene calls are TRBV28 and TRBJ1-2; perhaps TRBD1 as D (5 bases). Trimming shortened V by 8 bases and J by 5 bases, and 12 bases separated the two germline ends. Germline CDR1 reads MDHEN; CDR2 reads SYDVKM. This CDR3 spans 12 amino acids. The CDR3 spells CASATSGYGYTV. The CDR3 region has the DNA TGTGCCAGCGCTACGTCAGGGTATGGCTACACCGTC.